Reported below is one TCR beta chain. Its antigen is not known. Germline CDR1 reads SGHDT; CDR2 reads YYEEEE. The CDR3 loop spans 15 amino acids. Trimming took 3 bases from V and 6 from J, leaving 16 bases between them. Though probably carrying unrecorded immune exposures, donors were nominally healthy at sampling. 60 Vbeta and 13 Jbeta primers were used in PCR. Using immunoSEQ multiplex PCR, the repertoire was profiled, and TCRdb retains in-frame clones only, with some absent. This table has around 150,000 clones, under 90% appearing once. This sample was included in a study of cytomegalovirus exposure and HLA in healthy donors. About the study: Most donors, roughly 82% of several hundred genotyped, fell in the Caucasian-associated ancestry cluster.

Study-level points and caveats: Previously analyzed data showed that most TCR beta V segments were productive at a frequency of about 90% or about 30%.

The source is a boy aged 2-15 years in good health and CMV-seronegative. Sequenced material: PBMCs. The chain combines TRBV5-6 with TRBJ1-5; D unresolved. CDR3: CASSSLVKVAQPQHF. DNA for the CDR3: TGTGCCAGCAGCTCTCTAGTGAAGGTTGCTCAGCCCCAGCATTTT.